This TCR beta chain was obtained from a study of blood T cell repertoires in COVID-19. Study background: Samples of COVID-19 (acute and convalescent) were obtained from the United States, Italy and Spain. From T cells, B-cell-depleted T cells, or PBMCs came the material, which was cDNA or gDNA.

Per the original methods: Cell counts per sample came from amplifying reference gene primers. Generated by immunoSEQ multiplex PCR, the TCRdb table keeps only in-frame clones and is missing some. V and J calls and clone size are those listed in that table; D and trimming were worked out from the DNA. The repertoire holds roughly 290,000 clones, with approximately 83% as singletons. The CDR3 consists of 15 residues. CDR1 LGHDT and CDR2 YNNKEL come from the germline V gene (reference sequence). Losses at the gene ends were 2 bases for V and 5 bases for J; bases not matched to a gene: 8. The sequence came from a woman aged 25 to 39 who had recovered from COVID-19. Sequenced: peripheral blood. The genes are TRBV3-1 (or the pseudogene TRBV3-2) and TRBJ1-2; 7 bases fit TRBD1. DNA of the CDR3: TGTGCCAGCAGCCAACAGGGGGTAGGAGAGTATGGCTACACCTTC. It yields the protein CASSQQGVGEYGYTF.